The present T cell receptor (beta chain) was sequenced within a study of regulatory T cells in long-lasting Graves disease (dated by TCRdb to about 2021). At the level of the whole study: Antithyroid drugs had been taken for less than 3 months by newly diagnosed Graves' disease patients. Patients with persistent Graves' disease were compared with patients with newly diagnosed Graves' disease using TCR sequencing and RNA sequencing of peripheral blood. The study took place in China and was registered as a clinical trial. TCR sequencing covered about 13 persistent and around 20 newly diagnosed Graves' disease patients, around 33 samples in total. General conclusions and limits of the study: As a limitation, the authors acknowledged that the small sample size may reduce accuracy. Only peripheral blood was studied, because thyroid tissue, the primary lesion, was inaccessible. Compared with newly diagnosed patients, persistent Graves' disease patients had lower TCR Shannon entropy and fewer highly expanded clones, which suggests clonal expansion. Preferential use of TRBV28, TRBJ1-2 and TRBJ2-5 was observed in persistent disease, whereas TRBV20-1 and TRBJ2-1 were favored in newly diagnosed disease. Sequencing and analysis were limited to the TCR beta chain. A larger number of public clonotypes was shared among persistent patients (about 2,700) than among newly diagnosed patients (about 990).

Libraries were prepared through multiplex PCR. Reads for this sample came from an Illumina HiSeq 4000. TCR beta libraries were built with iRepertoire HTBI primers and Arm-PCR amplification of CDR3 regions. PCR products were gel purified before sequencing. In the source study's methods: Gene usage analysis of CDR3 amino acid clonotypes used the 60 to 75 TRBV and about 15 TRBJ segments found across samples. Filtered high-quality paired reads were merged into contigs using COPE and FqMerger. BLAST was used to align contigs to IMGT TRBV, TRBD and TRBJ reference genes, with CDR3 defined following IMGT. Any clonotype with a frequency above 0.1% was classified as a highly expanded clone. Shannon entropy was used to measure repertoire diversity, and the Gini coefficient was used to measure V-J evenness. A clonotype was considered public if more than one individual shared it. TCRdb trimmed public reads at Q25 via fastp, called clones via MiXCR and kept in-frame beta chains. Under each unique CDR3 protein, matching rows form one entry showing the most common genes and DNA. TCRdb, rather than the study authors, made the V and J calls. The sample table shows fewer than 550,000 distinct CDR3 sequences, and about 16% are seen once. Clones ranked in the top ten supply more than 20% of the sample.

The sample's time point label, decoded: newly diagnosed GD, antithyroid drugs for less than 3 months. For both TCR sequencing and RNA sequencing, RNA was extracted from PBMCs in TRIzol. The diagnosis of Graves' disease followed American Thyroid Association guidelines. The patients came from an endocrinology department in Xi'an, China. Each patient gave roughly 8.4 milliliters of peripheral blood, collected in an EDTA anticoagulant tube. PBMCs were isolated by Ficoll Paque Plus density gradient separation without further T cell sorting. RNA quality was checked with an Agilent 2100 Bioanalyzer and agarose gel, and concentration with a NanoDrop 2000. In its sample, this clonotype was seen a few times. It has no known antigen specificity. Within one base of it there is no much larger clone, and no base qualities were kept. Reading the germline V gene gives CDR1 MGHRA and CDR2 YSYEKL. The CDR3 goes from the cysteine to the phenylalanine over 13 residues. Left in the record is the CDR3 DNA by itself, 39 bases read in frame from the first base. V was cut back by 2 bases and J by 5 bases, leaving a gap of 6 bases between them.

These data also featured in a second study, about T cells in Graves' hyperthyroidism and ophthalmopathy. From that second study: A patient counted as having stable Graves' hyperthyroidism if no progression to ophthalmopathy occurred over 18 months of follow-up. Hyperthyroidism patients were newly diagnosed, with disease duration under 2 months, and aged 18 to 65 years. Patients with uncontrolled infections, other autoimmune diseases, pregnancy or lactation were excluded. Clinical symptoms, serum thyroxine and TRAb, thyroid ultrasound, and orbital computed tomography formed the basis for the diagnoses. For the first round of RT-PCR on the TCR CDR3, the HTBI primer set was used together with the Qiagen OneStep RT-PCR kit. Most expanded thyroid clonotypes (frequency above 0.001) were also found in blood, which suggests that blood repertoires may mirror thyroid immune responses. A 13 V-J signature model separated ophthalmopathy from stable hyperthyroidism, with nearly 90% sensitivity and roughly 81% specificity in cross-validation and 80%/75% in testing. In validation, the model predicted progression to ophthalmopathy a median of roughly 6.2 months before onset, with about 71% sensitivity and 72.22% specificity. To identify distinguishing TCR V-J signatures, a discovery cohort of some 99 patients was used, comprising 40 to 45 with Graves' ophthalmopathy and approximately 58 with stable Graves' hyperthyroidism. Prospective prediction of ophthalmopathy was tested in an independent validation cohort consisting of roughly 20 hyperthyroidism patients and 17 patients who later progressed to ophthalmopathy. The 95 to 100 discovery patients were randomly divided into training and test sets at a 7:3 ratio. The study also compared thyroid tissue and blood T-cell repertoires from several Graves' hyperthyroidism patients. After sampling, hyperthyroidism patients received methimazole starting at 30 mg daily, and ophthalmopathy patients received high-dose intravenous methylprednisolone. The libraries were constructed in a second round of multiplex PCR and then size-selected and purified. Libraries were sequenced paired-end with 100 bp reads on an Illumina HiSeq2000. SOAPnuke was used to process the raw data, removing reads that contained adapters or uncalled bases, had a mean Phred below 15, or lacked an exact match to the constant primer or identifier. COPE v1.2.5 was used to merge the high-quality paired reads, and each unique nucleotide sequence was defined as a clonotype. MiTCR v1.1 was used to align clonotypes to the IMGT TRBV, TRBD and TRBJ reference segments. Only V-J combinations with frequency above 0.0001, covering 99% to 99.2% of repertoires, were analysed. A TCS score was defined as the ratio between F50 (clonal expansion) and ExV (chaos), using BLOSUM62-based TCRdist between CDR3 peptides within each V-J. Welch's t-statistics and random forest reduced roughly 500 V-J features to fewer than 15, which were used in a naive Bayes classifier (R e1071). No statistical method was used to set the sample size in advance, and investigators knew the group allocation. According to the paper, TCR Vbeta CDR3 sequencing was carried out on over 130 peripheral blood samples, which came from fewer than 50 ophthalmopathy, around 75 hyperthyroidism and 17 progressor patients.

Recombination connected TRBV4-1 to TRBJ1-4; the D gene is unclear. The origin of this receptor is a middle-aged woman with Graves disease. Donor details come from another sample of the same person, matched by shared clones. Sequenced material: peripheral blood mononuclear cells (PBMCs), taken at new diagnosis, from a patient treated with antithyroid drugs. The DNA is as follows: TGCGCCAGCAGCCAAACGGAGAATGAAAAACTGTTTTTT. It is translated as CASSQTENEKLFF.